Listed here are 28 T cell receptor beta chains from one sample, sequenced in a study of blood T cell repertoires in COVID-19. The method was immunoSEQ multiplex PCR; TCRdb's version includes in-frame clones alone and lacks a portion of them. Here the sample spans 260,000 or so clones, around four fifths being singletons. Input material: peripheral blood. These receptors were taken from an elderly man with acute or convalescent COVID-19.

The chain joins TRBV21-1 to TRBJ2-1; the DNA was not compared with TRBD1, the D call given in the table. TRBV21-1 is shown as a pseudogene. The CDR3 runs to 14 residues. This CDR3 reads CASITGGSYNEQFF. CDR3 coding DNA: TGTGCCAGCATTACAGGGGGTTCCTACAATGAGCAGTTCTTC.

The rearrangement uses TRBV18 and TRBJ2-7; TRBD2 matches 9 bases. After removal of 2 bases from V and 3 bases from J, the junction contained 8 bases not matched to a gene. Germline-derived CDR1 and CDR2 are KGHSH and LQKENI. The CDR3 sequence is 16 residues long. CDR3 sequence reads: CASSPGLAGPDYEQYF. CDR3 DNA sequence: TGTGCCAGCTCACCAGGCCTAGCGGGGCCCGACTACGAGCAGTACTTC.

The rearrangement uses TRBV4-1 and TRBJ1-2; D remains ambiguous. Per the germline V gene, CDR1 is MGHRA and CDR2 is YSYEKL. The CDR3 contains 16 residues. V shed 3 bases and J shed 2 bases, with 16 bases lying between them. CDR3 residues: CASSHPEGAANYGYTF. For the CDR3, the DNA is TGCGCCAGCAGCCACCCTGAAGGAGCGGCCAACTATGGCTACACCTTC.

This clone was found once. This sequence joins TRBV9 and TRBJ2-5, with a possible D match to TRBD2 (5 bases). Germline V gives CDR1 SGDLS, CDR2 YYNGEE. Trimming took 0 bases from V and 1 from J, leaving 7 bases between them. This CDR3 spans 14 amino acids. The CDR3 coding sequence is TGTGCCAGCAGCGTAGGAGGGAGCCAAGAGACCCAGTACTTC. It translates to CASSVGGSQETQYF.

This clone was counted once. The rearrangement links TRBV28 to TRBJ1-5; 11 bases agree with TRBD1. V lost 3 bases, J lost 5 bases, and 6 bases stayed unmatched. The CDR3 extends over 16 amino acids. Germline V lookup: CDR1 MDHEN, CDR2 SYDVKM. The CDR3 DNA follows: TGTGCCAGCAGTTTCTACCGGACAGGGGGCTATCAGCCCCAGCATTTT. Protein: CASSFYRTGGYQPQHF.

For the CDR3, the DNA is TGTGCCAGCAGGCGGGGCGCATACAATGAGCAGTTCTTC. Amino acids: CASRRGAYNEQFF. The chain carries TRBV6-5 and TRBJ2-1, with D tentatively TRBD2 (6 bases). Germline V gene data show CDR1 as MNHEY and CDR2 as SVGAGI. The CDR3 runs to 13 residues. Trimming removed 6 bases from V and 4 bases from J, with 10 bases in between.

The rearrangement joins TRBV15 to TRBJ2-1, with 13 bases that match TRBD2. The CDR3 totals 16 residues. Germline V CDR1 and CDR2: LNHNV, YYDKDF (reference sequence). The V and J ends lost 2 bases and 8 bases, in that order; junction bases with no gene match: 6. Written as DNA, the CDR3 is TGTGCCACCAGCAGAACTAGCGGGAGGGGTGGGGATGAGCAGTTCTTC. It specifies CATSRTSGRGGDEQFF.

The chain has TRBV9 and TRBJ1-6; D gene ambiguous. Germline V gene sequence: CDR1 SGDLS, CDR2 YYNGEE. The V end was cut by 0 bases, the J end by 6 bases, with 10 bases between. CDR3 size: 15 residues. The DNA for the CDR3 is TGTGCCAGCAGCGTAGCTGGGCAGCTTAATTCACCCCTCCACTTT. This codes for CASSVAGQLNSPLHF.

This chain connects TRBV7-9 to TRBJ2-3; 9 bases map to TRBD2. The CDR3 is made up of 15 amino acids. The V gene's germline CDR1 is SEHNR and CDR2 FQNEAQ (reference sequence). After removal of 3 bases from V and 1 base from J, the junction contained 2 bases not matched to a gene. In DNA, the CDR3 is TGTGCCAGCAGCTTTAGCGGGAGTGGCACAGATACGCAGTATTTT. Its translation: CASSFSGSGTDTQYF. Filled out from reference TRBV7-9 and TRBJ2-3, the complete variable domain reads DTGVSQNPRHKITKRGQNVTFRCDPISEHNRLYWYRQTLGQGPEFLTYFQNEAQLEKSRLLSDRFSAERPKGSFSTLEIQRTEQGDSAMYLCASSFSGSGTDTQYFGPGTRLTVL.

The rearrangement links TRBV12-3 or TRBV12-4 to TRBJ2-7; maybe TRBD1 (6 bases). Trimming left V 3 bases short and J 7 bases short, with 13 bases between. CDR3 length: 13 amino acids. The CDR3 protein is CASSLRGLGEQYF. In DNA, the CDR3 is TGTGCCAGCAGTTTGAGGGGGTTAGGAGAGCAGTACTTC.

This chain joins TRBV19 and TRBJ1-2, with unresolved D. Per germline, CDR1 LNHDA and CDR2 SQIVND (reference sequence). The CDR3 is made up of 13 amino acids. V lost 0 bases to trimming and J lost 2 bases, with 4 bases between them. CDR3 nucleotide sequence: TGTGCCAGTAGTATAGATCCAAACTATGGCTACACCTTC. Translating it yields CASSIDPNYGYTF.

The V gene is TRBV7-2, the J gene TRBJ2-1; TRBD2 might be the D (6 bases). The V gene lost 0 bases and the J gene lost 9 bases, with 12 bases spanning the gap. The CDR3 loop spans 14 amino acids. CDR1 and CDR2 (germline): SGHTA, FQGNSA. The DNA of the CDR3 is TGTGCCAGCAGCTTAGCTGGGGGAGGTGGTGAGCAGTTCTTC. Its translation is CASSLAGGGGEQFF.

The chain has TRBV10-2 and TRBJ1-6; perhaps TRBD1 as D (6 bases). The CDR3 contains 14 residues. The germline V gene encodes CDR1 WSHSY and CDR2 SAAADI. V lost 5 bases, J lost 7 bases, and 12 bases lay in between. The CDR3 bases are TGCGCCAGCAGTCCCCAGGGGTTAAATTCACCCCTCCACTTT. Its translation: CASSPQGLNSPLHF.

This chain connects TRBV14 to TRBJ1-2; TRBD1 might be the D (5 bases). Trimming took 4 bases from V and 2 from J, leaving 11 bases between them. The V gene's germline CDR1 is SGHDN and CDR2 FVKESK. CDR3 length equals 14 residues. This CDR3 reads CASSLRQYNYGYTF. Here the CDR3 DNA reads TGTGCCAGCAGCCTCAGACAGTACAACTATGGCTACACCTTC.

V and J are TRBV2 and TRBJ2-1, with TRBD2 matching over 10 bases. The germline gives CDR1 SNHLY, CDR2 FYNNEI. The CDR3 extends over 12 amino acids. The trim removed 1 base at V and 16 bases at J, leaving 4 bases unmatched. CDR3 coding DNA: TGTGCCAGCAGTGAAGGGGGGACTAGCGAATTCTTC. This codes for CASSEGGTSEFF.

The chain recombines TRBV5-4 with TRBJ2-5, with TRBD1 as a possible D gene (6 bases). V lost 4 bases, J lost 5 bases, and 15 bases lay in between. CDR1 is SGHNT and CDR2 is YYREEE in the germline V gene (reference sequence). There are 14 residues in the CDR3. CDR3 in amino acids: CASSPKRQEETQYF. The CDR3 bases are TGTGCCAGCAGCCCGAAGAGACAGGAGGAGACCCAGTACTTC.

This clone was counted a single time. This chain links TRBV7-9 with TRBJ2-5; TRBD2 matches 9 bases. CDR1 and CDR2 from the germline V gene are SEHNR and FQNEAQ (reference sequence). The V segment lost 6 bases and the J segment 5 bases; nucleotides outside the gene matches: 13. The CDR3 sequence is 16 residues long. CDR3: CASRPAAGGESETQYF. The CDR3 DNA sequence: TGTGCCAGCAGACCAGCGGCGGGGGGGGAATCGGAGACCCAGTACTTC.

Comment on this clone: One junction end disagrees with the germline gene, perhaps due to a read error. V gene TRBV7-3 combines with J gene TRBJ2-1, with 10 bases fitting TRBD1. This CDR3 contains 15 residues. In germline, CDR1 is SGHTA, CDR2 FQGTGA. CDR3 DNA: TGTGCCAGCAGCTTAAGGGACAGGGGATACAGTGAGCAGTTCTTC. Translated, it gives CASSLRDRGYSEQFF.

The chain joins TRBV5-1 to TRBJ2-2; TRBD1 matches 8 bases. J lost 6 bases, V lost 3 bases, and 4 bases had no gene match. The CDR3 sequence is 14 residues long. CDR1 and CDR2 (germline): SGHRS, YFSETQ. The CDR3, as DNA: TGCGCCAGCAGCTGGCAGGGGGCGCCCGGGGAGCTGTTTTTT. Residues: CASSWQGAPGELFF.

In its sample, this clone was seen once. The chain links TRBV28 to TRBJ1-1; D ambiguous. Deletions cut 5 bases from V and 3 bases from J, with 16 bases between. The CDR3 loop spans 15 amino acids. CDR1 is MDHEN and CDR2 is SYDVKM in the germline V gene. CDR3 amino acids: CASSPPTALDTEAFF. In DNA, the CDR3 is TGTGCCAGCAGTCCCCCCACAGCCCTGGACACTGAAGCTTTCTTT.

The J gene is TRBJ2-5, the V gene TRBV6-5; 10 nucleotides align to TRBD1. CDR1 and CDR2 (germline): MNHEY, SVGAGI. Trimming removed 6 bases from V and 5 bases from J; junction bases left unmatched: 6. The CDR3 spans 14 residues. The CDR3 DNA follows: TGTGCCAGCAGAAGACAGGGGGCCCGGGAGACCCAGTACTTC. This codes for CASRRQGARETQYF.

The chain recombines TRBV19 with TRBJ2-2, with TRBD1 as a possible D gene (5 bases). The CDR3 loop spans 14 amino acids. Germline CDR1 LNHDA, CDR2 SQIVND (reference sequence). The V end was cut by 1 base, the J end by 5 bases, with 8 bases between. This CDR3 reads CASSIGGPTGELFF. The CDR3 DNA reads TGTGCCAGTAGTATAGGGGGCCCGACCGGGGAGCTGTTTTTT.

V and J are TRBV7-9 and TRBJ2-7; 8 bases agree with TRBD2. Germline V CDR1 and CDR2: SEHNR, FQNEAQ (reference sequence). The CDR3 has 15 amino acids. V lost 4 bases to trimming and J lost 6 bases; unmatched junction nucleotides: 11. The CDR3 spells CASSYAPGLVSEQYF. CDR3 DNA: TGTGCCAGCAGCTACGCCCCGGGACTAGTCTCCGAGCAGTACTTC.

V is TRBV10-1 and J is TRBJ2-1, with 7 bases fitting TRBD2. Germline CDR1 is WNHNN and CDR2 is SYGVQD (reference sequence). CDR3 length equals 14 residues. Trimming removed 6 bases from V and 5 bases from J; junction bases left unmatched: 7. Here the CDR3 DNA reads TGCGCCAGCAGGATCGGGACTACACACAATGAGCAGTTCTTC. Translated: CASRIGTTHNEQFF.

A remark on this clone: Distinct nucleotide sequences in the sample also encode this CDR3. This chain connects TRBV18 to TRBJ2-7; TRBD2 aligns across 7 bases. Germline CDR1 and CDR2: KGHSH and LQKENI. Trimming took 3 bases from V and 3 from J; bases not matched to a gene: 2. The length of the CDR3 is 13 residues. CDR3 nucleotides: TGTGCCAGCTCACCGGGACTAAGCTACGAGCAGTACTTC. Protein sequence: CASSPGLSYEQYF.

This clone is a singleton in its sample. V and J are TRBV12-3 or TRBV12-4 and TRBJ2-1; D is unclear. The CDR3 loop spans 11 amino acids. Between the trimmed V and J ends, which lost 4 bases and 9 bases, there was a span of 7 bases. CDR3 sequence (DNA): TGTGCCAGCAGTTGGCTTGGTGAGCAGTTCTTC. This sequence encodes CASSWLGEQFF.

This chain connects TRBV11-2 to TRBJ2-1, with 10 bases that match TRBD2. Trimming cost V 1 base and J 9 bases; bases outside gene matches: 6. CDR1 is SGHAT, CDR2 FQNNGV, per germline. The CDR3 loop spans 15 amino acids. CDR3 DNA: TGTGCCAGCAGCTTAGGGGCAAGCGGGAGGGGTGAGCAGTTCTTC. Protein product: CASSLGASGRGEQFF.

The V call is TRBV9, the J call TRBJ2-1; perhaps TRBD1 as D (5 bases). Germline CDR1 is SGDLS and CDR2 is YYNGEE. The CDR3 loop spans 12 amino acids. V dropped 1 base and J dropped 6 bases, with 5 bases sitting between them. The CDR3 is CASSVTGNEQFF. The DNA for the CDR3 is TGTGCCAGCAGCGTAACAGGCAATGAGCAGTTCTTC.